These 19 T cell receptor beta chains originate from one sample sequenced in a study of shared clonotypes between healthy human individuals. Profiling relied on immunoSEQ multiplex PCR, and the TCRdb table lists in-frame clones only, not all of them. The sample yields 2 million to 2.5 million clones, approximately 96% seen once. The sequencing sample was made of naive CD4+ T cells sorted from blood. Subset specified: CD45RA+ positively selected. The source of these receptors is a man aged 18 to 30 in good health.

The chain couples TRBV6-5 to TRBJ2-7, with D perhaps TRBD2 (7 bases). The CDR3 is 15 amino acids. The V and J ends lost 0 bases and 3 bases respectively, with 12 bases between them. From germline, CDR1 is MNHEY and CDR2 SVGAGI. Here the CDR3 reads CASSYSWEGGYEQYF. CDR3 nucleotides: TGTGCCAGCAGTTACTCTTGGGAGGGGGGCTACGAGCAGTACTTC.

The chain employs TRBV7-3 and TRBJ2-5; 13 bases match TRBD2. The CDR3 has 16 residues. Germline loops: CDR1 SGHTA, CDR2 FQGTGA. V dropped 3 bases and J dropped 3; count of bases not matched to a gene: 4. CDR3 coding DNA: TGTGCCAGCAGCTTGACTAGCGGGGGGCCGGAAGAGACCCAGTACTTC. The encoded protein is CASSLTSGGPEETQYF.

V usage is TRBV7-2 and J usage is TRBJ1-5; tentative D call: TRBD1 (6 bases). Looked up from germline, CDR1 is SGHTA and CDR2 is FQGNSA. The CDR3 is made up of 16 amino acids. The ends were cut back, 5 bases at V and 2 bases at J, with 16 bases in the middle. Written as DNA, the CDR3 is TGTGCCAGCAGCCCCGTACAGGGAGACGGCAATCAGCCCCAGCATTTT. Protein: CASSPVQGDGNQPQHF.

The chain carries TRBV9 and TRBJ1-1, with D possibly matching TRBD1 (6 bases). Trimming pared 5 bases from V and 1 base from J, leaving 9 bases between. This CDR3 region has 13 residues. Germline V gene lookup returns CDR1 SGDLS and CDR2 YYNGEE. CDR3 sequence: CASRSTGNTEAFF. CDR3 bases: TGTGCCAGCAGATCGACAGGGAACACTGAAGCTTTCTTT.

The gene calls are TRBV25-1 and TRBJ2-7; 8 positions agree with TRBD1. CDR3 length: 14 amino acids. V shed 2 bases, J shed 5 bases, and the junction held 5 bases outside the gene matches. CDR1 is MGHDK and CDR2 is SYGVNS in the germline V gene. For the CDR3, the DNA is TGTGCCAGCAGTGAAGGGGGACAGGTCCACGAGCAGTACTTC. Residues: CASSEGGQVHEQYF.

The chain links TRBV29-1 to TRBJ1-1; D possibly corresponds to TRBD1 (6 bases). The V gene's germline CDR1 is SQVTM and CDR2 ANQGSEA. V lost 5 bases, J lost 1 base, and 14 bases lay in between. This CDR3 region has 14 residues. DNA for the CDR3: TGCAGCGTTAAAACAGGGACTACGAACACTGAAGCTTTCTTT. Amino acid sequence: CSVKTGTTNTEAFF.

The rearrangement joins TRBV2 to TRBJ1-6; 8 positions match TRBD1. The CDR3 sequence is 15 residues long. The V and J ends lost 4 bases and 7 bases, in that order; junction bases with no gene match: 6. Germline-derived CDR1 and CDR2 are SNHLY and FYNNEI. This CDR3 is CASSGTGLGNSPLHF. The CDR3 region has the DNA TGTGCCAGCAGTGGGACAGGGCTCGGAAATTCACCCCTCCACTTT.

As for this clone: This sample includes further DNA sequences coding for the same CDR3. The DNA of the CDR3 is TGTGCCAGCAGTTACTCCCCAGGTCGGGAGACCCAGTACTTC. This gives the protein CASSYSPGRETQYF. The chain carries TRBV6-5 and TRBJ2-5; D gene ambiguous. V dropped 0 bases and J dropped 5 bases, with 10 bases sitting between them. This CDR3 region has 14 residues. Germline V CDR1 and CDR2: MNHEY, SVGAGI.

The V gene is TRBV6-1, the J gene TRBJ1-3; D remains unclear. With 6 bases removed from V and 3 bases from J, the gap between germline ends came to 6 bases. This CDR3 region has 12 residues. Germline lookup yields CDR1 MNHNS and CDR2 SASEGT. This CDR3 is CASRQYGNTIYF. DNA for the CDR3: TGTGCCAGCAGGCAATATGGAAACACCATATATTTT.

A single count supports this clone. The J gene is TRBJ2-7, the V gene TRBV19, with 7 bases identical to TRBD1. Germline trimming cut 5 bases from V and 4 bases from J; bases unmatched to any gene: 8. CDR1 and CDR2 from the germline V gene are LNHDA and SQIVND (reference sequence). The CDR3 runs 14 residues. CDR3 bases: TGTGCCAGTAGTCCGGACAGGAGCACTTACGAGCAGTACTTC. It encodes CASSPDRSTYEQYF.

The rearrangement links TRBV6-6 to TRBJ2-7, with D possibly matching TRBD1 (5 bases). Germline CDR1 and CDR2: MNHNY and SVGAGI (reference sequence). V was cut by 0 bases and J by 3 bases, with 15 bases left in between. This CDR3 is built from 16 residues. CDR3 residues: CASSYSRVGFGYEQYF. In nucleotides, the CDR3 is TGTGCCAGCAGTTACTCCAGGGTAGGTTTTGGCTACGAGCAGTACTTC.

This clone has a handful of counts. Other nucleotide sequences from this sample produce the same CDR3. This chain joins TRBV18 and TRBJ2-2; D is ambiguous. The germline V gene encodes CDR1 KGHSH and CDR2 LQKENI. CDR3 length: 12 residues. V lost 4 bases, J lost 1 base, and 1 base lay in between. CDR3 sequence: CASSLNTGELFF. The CDR3 DNA reads TGTGCCAGCTCACTGAACACCGGGGAGCTGTTTTTT.

The chain employs TRBV9 and TRBJ2-1, with 8 bases that match TRBD2. V shed 4 bases and J 0 bases; nucleotides not matched to a gene: 6. The length of the CDR3 is 16 residues. CDR1 SGDLS and CDR2 YYNGEE come from the germline V gene. The CDR3 sequence: CASSPRLASSYNEQFF. The CDR3 DNA reads TGTGCCAGCAGCCCGAGACTAGCGAGCTCCTACAATGAGCAGTTCTTC.

CDR3 residues: CAWSQDRYSPLHF. The CDR3 region has the DNA TGTGCCTGGAGTCAGGACCGCTATTCACCCCTCCACTTT. This chain connects TRBV30 to TRBJ1-6; D gene uncertain. Germline V gene data show CDR1 as GTSNPN and CDR2 as SVGIG (reference sequence). The CDR3 runs to 13 residues. V dropped 2 bases and J dropped 8 bases, with 10 bases sitting between them.

V is TRBV19 and J is TRBJ1-6; D unclear. V was cut by 8 bases and J by 0 bases, with 14 bases left in between. The CDR3 extends over 16 amino acids. CDR1 and CDR2 (germline): LNHDA, SQIVND (reference sequence). In nucleotides, the CDR3 is TGTGCCAGTGCCGAGGTGGGGAGCTCCTATAATTCACCCCTCCACTTT. Amino acid sequence: CASAEVGSSYNSPLHF.

The rearrangement uses TRBV4-1 and TRBJ1-1; no clear D. CDR1 and CDR2 (germline): MGHRA, YSYEKL. Trimming pared 1 base from V and 1 base from J, leaving 10 bases between. The CDR3 contains 15 residues. The CDR3 coding sequence is TGCGCCAGCAGCCAAGTACCCGGCCCGAACACTGAAGCTTTCTTT. This gives the protein CASSQVPGPNTEAFF.

The chain has TRBV7-9 and TRBJ1-6, with no clear D. Looked up from germline, CDR1 is SEHNR and CDR2 is FQNEAQ (reference sequence). The CDR3 is made up of 16 amino acids. The V and J ends lost 2 bases and 7 bases respectively, with 15 bases between them. The CDR3 DNA sequence: TGTGCCAGCAGCTTAATGGTGGGCGGAGGAAATTCACCCCTCCACTTT. Protein: CASSLMVGGGNSPLHF.

The rearrangement joins TRBV7-9 to TRBJ2-1; D is undetermined. CDR3 size: 14 residues. V dropped 4 bases and J dropped 4 bases, with 11 bases sitting between them. The germline V gene has CDR1 SEHNR and CDR2 FQNEAQ (reference sequence). The CDR3 protein is CASSSLDWYNEQFF. The CDR3 DNA reads as TGTGCCAGCAGCTCCCTCGACTGGTACAATGAGCAGTTCTTC. The entire variable domain, with the rest obtained from reference TRBV7-9 and TRBJ2-1, is as follows: DTGVSQNPRHKITKRGQNVTFRCDPISEHNRLYWYRQTLGQGPEFLTYFQNEAQLEKSRLLSDRFSAERPKGSFSTLEIQRTEQGDSAMYLCASSSLDWYNEQFFGPGTRLTVL.

The chain employs TRBV5-8 and TRBJ2-7; TRBD1 matches 8 bases. This CDR3 is 16 amino acids long. Germline V gives CDR1 SGHTS, CDR2 YDEGEE. V lost 4 bases, J lost 2 bases, and 11 bases stayed unmatched. CDR3 DNA sequence: TGTGCCAGCAGCCGAACTACGACAGGGGACGCCTACGAGCAGTACTTC. Residues: CASSRTTTGDAYEQYF.